This section outlines one TCR beta chain sequence together with its context. Antigen: not known. The entry originates in a study of T cells after yellow fever vaccination. Across the whole study: The authors prepared low-cell-number fractions using SMART-Seq v4 Ultra Low Input.

Between the trimmed V and J ends, which lost 2 bases and 4 bases, there was a span of 10 bases. Per the germline V gene, CDR1 is LGHNA and CDR2 is YSLEER. The CDR3 is made up of 14 amino acids. Broader study findings: Post-booster samples contained most primary-vaccination clones (around 95% CD4, about 90% CD8).

They built TCR cDNA with 5'RACE template switching, a step that put in a universal primer site and UMIs. MiXCR, run by TCRdb on the 5' RACE reads, gives a single entry per CDR3 protein. This repertoire shows 340,000 or so distinct CDR3 sequences, around 12% found once; its top ten account for about 3%. V gene TRBV4-3 combines with J gene TRBJ2-3, with D perhaps given as TRBD1 or TRBD2 (6 bases each). This sequence was found in a man aged 18-30 years who received the YFV17D yellow fever vaccine. Sequenced here: CD4+ T cells sorted from PBMCs, sampled 15 days after the yellow fever booster vaccination. Here the CDR3 DNA reads TGCGCCAGCAGCCAACGGGGGCTTGCAGATACGCAGTATTTT. It codes for CASSQRGLADTQYF.